The 18 T cell receptor beta chains below all came from one sample that was sequenced in a study of cytomegalovirus exposure and HLA in healthy donors. PCR employed 60 Vbeta and 13 Jbeta primers. The assay was immunoSEQ multiplex PCR, and TCRdb's table has in-frame clones only and misses some. The sample's table shows approximately 110,000 clones. The sequenced sample consisted of PBMCs. These receptors all stem from a man aged 18 to 35 in good health and CMV-seronegative.

This sequence joins TRBV7-2 and TRBJ2-1; TRBD2 is a possible D gene (5 bases). The CDR3 has 17 amino acids. Germline values: CDR1 SGHTA, CDR2 FQGNSA. V lost 1 base, J lost 0 bases, and 13 bases lay in between. CDR3 sequence: CASSLEASLSSYNEQFF. The DNA of the CDR3 is TGTGCCAGCAGCTTAGAAGCTAGCCTGAGCTCCTACAATGAGCAGTTCTTC.

The V call is TRBV28, the J call TRBJ2-4; D possibly corresponds to TRBD2 (6 bases). This CDR3 contains 13 residues. V lost 2 bases to trimming and J lost 7 bases, with 9 bases between them. Per germline, CDR1 MDHEN and CDR2 SYDVKM. The CDR3 DNA reads as TGTGCCAGCAGTTTAGTTCGGGGGAACATTCAGTACTTC. Protein: CASSLVRGNIQYF.

The chain employs TRBV19 and TRBJ1-6; no definite D call. The germline CDR1 and CDR2 sequences are LNHDA and SQIVND (reference sequence). The CDR3 consists of 14 residues. V was cut by 5 bases and J by 0 bases, with 5 bases left in between. The chain's CDR3 is CASSLSSYNSPLHF. CDR3 nucleotide sequence: TGTGCCAGTAGTCTCAGCTCCTATAATTCACCCCTCCACTTT.

The V and J genes are TRBV6-5 and TRBJ2-2; D is unclear. The germline V gene encodes CDR1 MNHEY and CDR2 SVGAGI. The CDR3 extends over 14 amino acids. V was cut by 5 bases and J by 5 bases, with 12 bases left in between. CDR3 bases: TGTGCCAGCAGTAAGGCTAGAGGTACCGGGGAGCTGTTTTTT. Amino acid sequence: CASSKARGTGELFF.

The chain is built from TRBV29-1 and TRBJ2-5; TRBD2 matches 11 bases. The assigned J gene may be wrong: the sequence end matches TRBJ2-7 better. The CDR3 contains 14 residues. Per the germline V gene, CDR1 is SQVTM and CDR2 is ANQGSEA. DNA for the CDR3: TGCAGCGTTCGGACTAGCGGGCTCCCCTACGAGCAGTACTTC. Translation gives CSVRTSGLPYEQYF.

The rearrangement uses TRBV18 and TRBJ2-2; D gene unclear. This CDR3 is 12 amino acids long. Germline V gives CDR1 KGHSH, CDR2 LQKENI. Trimming took 0 bases from V and 7 from J, leaving 3 bases between them. The DNA of the CDR3 is TGTGCCAGCTCACCACCGTACGGGGAGCTGTTTTTT. The encoded protein is CASSPPYGELFF.

V is TRBV28 and J is TRBJ2-1, with 7 bases lining up with TRBD2. J was trimmed by 7 bases and V by 3 bases; bases with no gene match: 18. The CDR3 is 18 amino acids. The germline V gene has CDR1 MDHEN and CDR2 SYDVKM. CDR3 sequence (DNA): TGTGCCAGCAGTTTGGGCCCGTTGCTAGCGGTCCTGGGGAATGAGCAGTTCTTC. Encoded protein: CASSLGPLLAVLGNEQFF.

V is TRBV6-5 and J is TRBJ1-1, with 8 nucleotides matching TRBD1. There are 13 residues in the CDR3. The germline V gene encodes CDR1 MNHEY and CDR2 SVGAGI. With V trimmed by 7 bases and J by 5 bases, 6 bases remained unmatched. CDR3 loop: CASTRTGITEAFF. CDR3 DNA: TGTGCCAGCACTCGGACAGGGATTACTGAAGCTTTCTTT.

Turning to this clone: This sample also contains other DNA sequences that code for the same CDR3. Here the CDR3 reads CASSTDSYEQYF. The CDR3 nucleotides read TGTGCCAGCTCAACGGACAGCTACGAGCAGTACTTC. This chain uses TRBV18 with TRBJ2-7; perhaps TRBD1 as D (6 bases). Trimming pared 5 bases from V and 3 bases from J, leaving 8 bases between. CDR1 and CDR2 from the germline V gene are KGHSH and LQKENI. This CDR3 region has 12 residues.

The chain carries TRBV5-1 and TRBJ2-7, with 10 bases lining up with TRBD2. The germline V gene encodes CDR1 SGHRS and CDR2 YFSETQ. V lost 0 bases to trimming and J lost 0 bases; unmatched junction nucleotides: 6. The CDR3 loop spans 17 amino acids. CDR3 loop: CASSLGLAGATSYEQYF. The CDR3, as DNA: TGCGCCAGCAGCTTGGGGCTAGCGGGGGCTACCTCCTACGAGCAGTACTTC. Using reference TRBV5-1 and TRBJ2-7 for the parts outside the CDR3, the full variable domain is KAGVTQTPRYLIKTRGQQVTLSCSPISGHRSVSWYQQTPGQGLQFLFEYFSETQRNKGNFPGRFSGRQFSNSRSEMNVSTLELGDSALYLCASSLGLAGATSYEQYFGPGTRLTVT.

The chain recombines TRBV15 with TRBJ1-2; D not certain. CDR3 length: 14 residues. V was trimmed by 1 base and J by 3 bases, leaving 9 bases between them. Per germline, CDR1 LNHNV and CDR2 YYDKDF (reference sequence). CDR3 sequence (DNA): TGTGCCACCAGCAGAGGTAGAGGTGACTATGGCTACACCTTC. Its translation: CATSRGRGDYGYTF.

This sequence joins TRBV9 and TRBJ1-2; 9 bases fit TRBD1. The CDR3 consists of 15 residues. The trim removed 4 bases at V and 4 bases at J, leaving 8 bases unmatched. Germline loops: CDR1 SGDLS, CDR2 YYNGEE. The chain's CDR3 is CASSSSGTGSYGYTF. CDR3 DNA: TGTGCCAGCAGCTCCTCGGGGACAGGGAGCTATGGCTACACCTTC. Full variable domain (missing parts from reference TRBV9 and TRBJ1-2): DSGVTQTPKHLITATGQRVTLRCSPRSGDLSVYWYQQSLDQGLQFLIQYYNGEERAKGNILERFSAQQFPDLHSELNLSSLELGDSALYFCASSSSGTGSYGYTFGSGTRLTVV.

The rearrangement links TRBV29-1 to TRBJ1-1, with a weak D call TRBD1 (5 bases). Germline CDR1 SQVTM, CDR2 ANQGSEA. The CDR3 has 13 amino acids. Between the trimmed V and J ends, which lost 3 bases and 3 bases, there was a span of 11 bases. CDR3 coding DNA: TGCAGCGTTGAGACGCAGGGTTACACTGAAGCTTTCTTT. It yields the protein CSVETQGYTEAFF.

The V call is TRBV7-2, the J call TRBJ2-5; D is unresolved. The length of the CDR3 is 15 residues. Trimming shortened V by 1 base and J by 3 bases, and 12 bases separated the two germline ends. The germline V gene encodes CDR1 SGHTA and CDR2 FQGNSA. Here the CDR3 reads CASSLGGPRKETQYF. Here the CDR3 DNA reads TGTGCCAGCAGCTTAGGAGGTCCTAGGAAAGAGACCCAGTACTTC. Combining the CDR3 with reference TRBV7-2 and TRBJ2-5 gives the whole variable domain GAGVSQSPSNKVTEKGKDVELRCDPISGHTALYWYRQSLGQGLEFLIYFQGNSAPDKSGLPSDRFSAERTGGSVSTLTIQRTQQEDSAVYLCASSLGGPRKETQYFGPGTRLLVL.

The J gene is TRBJ1-2, the V gene TRBV29-1; no definite D call. Germline V gene lookup returns CDR1 SQVTM and CDR2 ANQGSEA. Trimming took 5 bases from V and 0 from J, leaving 10 bases between them. The CDR3 covers 13 residues. The CDR3 region has the DNA TGCAGCGTTCCAACCCGGGCTAACTATGGCTACACCTTC. It encodes CSVPTRANYGYTF.

The CDR3 is CASSLEGLAATDTQYF. The CDR3 bases are TGCGCCAGCAGCTTGGAAGGACTAGCGGCCACAGATACGCAGTATTTT. The chain has TRBV5-1 and TRBJ2-3, with 10 bases matching TRBD2. The CDR3 consists of 16 residues. Germline CDR1 is SGHRS and CDR2 is YFSETQ. J lost 2 bases, V lost 0 bases, and 3 bases had no gene match.

The J gene is TRBJ1-2, the V gene TRBV6-5; the match to TRBD1 covers 7 bases. V dropped 0 bases and J dropped 4; count of bases not matched to a gene: 5. There are 15 residues in the CDR3. Germline V CDR1 and CDR2: MNHEY, SVGAGI. The CDR3 region is CASSYSARGPYGYTF. CDR3 DNA sequence: TGTGCCAGCAGTTACTCGGCTAGGGGGCCCTATGGCTACACCTTC.

The V call is TRBV18, the J call TRBJ1-2; 8 positions agree with TRBD1. Looked up from germline, CDR1 is KGHSH and CDR2 is LQKENI. With 3 bases clipped from V and 9 bases from J, the junction kept 9 bases outside the gene matches. The length of the CDR3 is 14 residues. Here the CDR3 DNA reads TGTGCCAGCTCACCCCCTGGACAGGGTAGGAGCTACACCTTC. Amino acid sequence: CASSPPGQGRSYTF.